This TCR beta chain derives from a study of graft-versus-host responses after intestinal transplantation. Study-wide results and limits: GvH clones surfaced in recipient marrow, some emerging earlier in ileum or blood.

In the case of this clone: Its antigen is unknown.

The germline gives CDR1 SQVTM, CDR2 ANQGSEA. V lost 2 bases and J 5 bases, leaving 15 bases between the germline ends. The CDR3 spans 14 residues. Measured with immunoSEQ multiplex PCR; TCRdb has only the in-frame clones, and not every one. The profile shows just under 100,000 clones, around 90% of them singletons. The origin of this receptor is a human patient who received an intestinal transplant, so some T cells may come from the graft donor. This sequence joins TRBV29-1 and TRBJ2-5; D might be TRBD2 (7 bases). Sequencing was performed on PBMCs, taken about 450 days after intestinal transplant. The CDR3 sequence: CSVERGGLGETQYF. As DNA, the CDR3 is TGCAGCGTTGAACGCGGGGGCCTGGGGGAGACCCAGTACTTC.